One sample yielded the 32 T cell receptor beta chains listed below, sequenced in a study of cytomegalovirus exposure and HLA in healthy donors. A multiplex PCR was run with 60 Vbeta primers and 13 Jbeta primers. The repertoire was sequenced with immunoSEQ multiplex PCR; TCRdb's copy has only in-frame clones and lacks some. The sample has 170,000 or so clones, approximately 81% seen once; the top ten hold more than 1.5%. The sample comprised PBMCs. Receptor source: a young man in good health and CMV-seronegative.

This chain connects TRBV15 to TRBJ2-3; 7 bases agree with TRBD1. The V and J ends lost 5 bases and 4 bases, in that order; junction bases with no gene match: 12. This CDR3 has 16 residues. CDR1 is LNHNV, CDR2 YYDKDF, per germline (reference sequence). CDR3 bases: TGTGCCACCAGCCCCACCAGAGACAGGGACCCAGATACGCAGTATTTT. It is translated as CATSPTRDRDPDTQYF.

DNA for the CDR3: TGTGCCAGTACCCTTCTTCGACAGGGAGGAGCCTACGAGCAGTACTTC. Protein product: CASTLLRQGGAYEQYF. The chain couples TRBV2 to TRBJ2-7; tentatively, D is TRBD1 (7 bases). V was shortened by 9 bases and J by 2 bases, with 23 bases between the two germline ends. Germline CDR1 is SNHLY and CDR2 is FYNNEI. The CDR3 is 16 amino acids.

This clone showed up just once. The CDR3 coding sequence is TGTGCCAGTACTGTGACAGGGGGGACTGAAGCTTTCTTT. Protein sequence: CASTVTGGTEAFF. The rearrangement uses TRBV19 and TRBJ1-1, with 9 bases fitting TRBD1. With 7 bases clipped from V and 5 bases from J, the junction kept 5 bases outside the gene matches. This CDR3 comprises 13 residues. Germline CDR1 is LNHDA and CDR2 is SQIVND (reference sequence).

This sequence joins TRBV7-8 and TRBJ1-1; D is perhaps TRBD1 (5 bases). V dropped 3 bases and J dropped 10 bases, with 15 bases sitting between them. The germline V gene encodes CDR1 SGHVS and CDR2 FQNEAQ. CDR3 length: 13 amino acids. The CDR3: CASSLSRGSGAFF. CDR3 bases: TGTGCCAGCAGCTTGTCTAGGGGAAGTGGAGCTTTCTTT. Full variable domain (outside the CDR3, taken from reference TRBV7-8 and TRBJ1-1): GAGVSQSPRYKVAKRGQDVALRCDPISGHVSLFWYQQALGQGPEFLTYFQNEAQLDKSGLPSDRFFAERPEGSVSTLKIQRTQQEDSAVYLCASSLSRGSGAFFGQGTRLTVV.

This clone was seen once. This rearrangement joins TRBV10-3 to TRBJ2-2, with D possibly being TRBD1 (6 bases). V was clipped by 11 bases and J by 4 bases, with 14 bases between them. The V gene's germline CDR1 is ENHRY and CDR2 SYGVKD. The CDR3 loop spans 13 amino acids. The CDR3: CAFLDRSTGELFF. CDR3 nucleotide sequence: TGTGCCTTCCTTGACAGGTCCACCGGGGAGCTGTTTTTT.

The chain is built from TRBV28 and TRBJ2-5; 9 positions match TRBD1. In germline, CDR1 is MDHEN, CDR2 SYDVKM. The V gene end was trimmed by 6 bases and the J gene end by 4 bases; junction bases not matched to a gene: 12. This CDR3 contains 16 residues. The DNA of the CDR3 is TGTGCCAGCAGGCCCCTCCTCGGACAGGGGATAGAGACCCAGTACTTC. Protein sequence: CASRPLLGQGIETQYF.

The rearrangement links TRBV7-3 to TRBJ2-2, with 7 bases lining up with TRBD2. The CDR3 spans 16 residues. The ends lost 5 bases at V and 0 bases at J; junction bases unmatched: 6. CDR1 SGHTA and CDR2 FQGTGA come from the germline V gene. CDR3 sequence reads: CASSNPGLSNTGELFF. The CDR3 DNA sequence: TGTGCCAGCAGCAACCCGGGACTATCGAACACCGGGGAGCTGTTTTTT.

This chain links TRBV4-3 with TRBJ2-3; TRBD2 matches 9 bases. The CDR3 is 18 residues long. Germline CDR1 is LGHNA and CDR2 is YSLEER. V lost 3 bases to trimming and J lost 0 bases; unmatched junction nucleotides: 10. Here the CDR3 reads CASSQGGMTSGSTDTQYF. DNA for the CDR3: TGCGCCAGCAGCCAGGGGGGCATGACTAGCGGAAGCACAGATACGCAGTATTTT.

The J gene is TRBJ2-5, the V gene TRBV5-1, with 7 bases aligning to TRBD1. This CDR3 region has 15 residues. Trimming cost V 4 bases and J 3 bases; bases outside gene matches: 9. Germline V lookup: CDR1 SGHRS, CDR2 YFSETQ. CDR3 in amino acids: CASSPLDRAEETQYF. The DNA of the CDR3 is TGCGCCAGCAGCCCGCTAGACAGGGCCGAAGAGACCCAGTACTTC.

The CDR3 protein is CASSFLRDTQYF. CDR3 sequence (DNA): TGCGCCAGCAGCTTCCTTCGGGATACGCAGTATTTT. V and J are TRBV5-1 and TRBJ2-3; D is undetermined. This CDR3 is built from 12 residues. Germline CDR1 reads SGHRS; CDR2 reads YFSETQ. Trimming took off 2 bases at V and 6 bases at J, with 7 bases between the two ends.

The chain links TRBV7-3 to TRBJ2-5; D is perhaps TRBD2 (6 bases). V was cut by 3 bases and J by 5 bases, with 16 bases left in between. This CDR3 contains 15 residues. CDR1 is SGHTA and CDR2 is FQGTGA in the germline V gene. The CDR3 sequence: CASSFFPDRGETQYF. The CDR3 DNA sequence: TGTGCCAGCAGCTTCTTCCCCGACCGGGGGGAGACCCAGTACTTC.

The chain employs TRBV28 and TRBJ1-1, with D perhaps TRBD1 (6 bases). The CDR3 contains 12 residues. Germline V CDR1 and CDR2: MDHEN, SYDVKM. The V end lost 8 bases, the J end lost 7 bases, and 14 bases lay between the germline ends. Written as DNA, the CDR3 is TGTGCCAGCCTCGGACAGAAAGGTGAAGCTTTCTTT. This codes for CASLGQKGEAFF.

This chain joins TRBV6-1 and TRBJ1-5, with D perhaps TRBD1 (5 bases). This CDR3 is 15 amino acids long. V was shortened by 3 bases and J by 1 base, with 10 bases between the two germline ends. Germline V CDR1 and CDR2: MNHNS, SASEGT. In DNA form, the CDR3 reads TGTGCCAGCAGTGAGCAGGGTGAGAGCAATCAGCCCCAGCATTTT. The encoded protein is CASSEQGESNQPQHF.

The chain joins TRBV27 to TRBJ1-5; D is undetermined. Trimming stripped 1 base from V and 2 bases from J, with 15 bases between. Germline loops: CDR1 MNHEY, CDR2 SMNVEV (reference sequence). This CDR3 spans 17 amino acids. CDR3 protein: CASSLYGGSAGNQPQHF. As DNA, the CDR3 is TGTGCCAGCAGTTTATATGGCGGCTCAGCGGGCAATCAGCCCCAGCATTTT.

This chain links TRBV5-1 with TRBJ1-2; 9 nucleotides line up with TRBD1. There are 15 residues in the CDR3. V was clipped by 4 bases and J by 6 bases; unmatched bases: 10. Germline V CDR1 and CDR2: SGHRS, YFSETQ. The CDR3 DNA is TGCGCCAGCAGCAAGAGGGACAGGGTTTTGAATGGCTACACCTTC. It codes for CASSKRDRVLNGYTF.

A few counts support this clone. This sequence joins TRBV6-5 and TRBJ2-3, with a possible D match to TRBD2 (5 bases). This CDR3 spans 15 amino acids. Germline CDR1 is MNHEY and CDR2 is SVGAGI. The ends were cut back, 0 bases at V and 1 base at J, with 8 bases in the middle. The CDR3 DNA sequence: TGTGCCAGCAGTTACTCTGGTAGCGGCACAGATACGCAGTATTTT. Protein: CASSYSGSGTDTQYF.

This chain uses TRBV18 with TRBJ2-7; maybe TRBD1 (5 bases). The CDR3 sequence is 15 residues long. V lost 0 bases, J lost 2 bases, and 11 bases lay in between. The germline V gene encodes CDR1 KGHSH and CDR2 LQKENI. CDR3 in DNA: TGTGCCAGCTCACCACCGGGGCAGCCCCCCTACGAGCAGTACTTC. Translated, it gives CASSPPGQPPYEQYF. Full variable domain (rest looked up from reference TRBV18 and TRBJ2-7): NAGVMQNPRHLVRRRGQEARLRCSPMKGHSHVYWYRQLPEEGLKFMVYLQKENIIDESGMPKERFSAEFPKEGPSILRIQQVVRGDSAAYFCASSPPGQPPYEQYFGPGTRLTVT.

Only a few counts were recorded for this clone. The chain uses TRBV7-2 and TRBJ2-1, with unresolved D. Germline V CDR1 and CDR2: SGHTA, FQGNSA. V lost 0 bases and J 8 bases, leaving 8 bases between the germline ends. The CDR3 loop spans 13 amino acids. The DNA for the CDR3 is TGTGCCAGCAGCTTAGCGGGTGGGCATGAGCAGTTCTTC. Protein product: CASSLAGGHEQFF.

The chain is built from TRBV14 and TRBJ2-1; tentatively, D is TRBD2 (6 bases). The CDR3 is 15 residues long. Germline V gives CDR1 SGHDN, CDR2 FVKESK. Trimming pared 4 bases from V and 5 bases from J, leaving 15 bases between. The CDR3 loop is CASSLHGGIDNEQFF. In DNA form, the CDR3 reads TGTGCCAGCAGCCTTCATGGGGGGATCGACAATGAGCAGTTCTTC.

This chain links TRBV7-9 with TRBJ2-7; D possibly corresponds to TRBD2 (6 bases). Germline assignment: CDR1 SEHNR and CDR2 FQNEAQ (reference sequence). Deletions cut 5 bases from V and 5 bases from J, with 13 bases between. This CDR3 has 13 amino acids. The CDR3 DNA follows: TGTGCCAGCAGCCCAGATTGGGGGGACGAGCAGTACTTC. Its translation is CASSPDWGDEQYF.

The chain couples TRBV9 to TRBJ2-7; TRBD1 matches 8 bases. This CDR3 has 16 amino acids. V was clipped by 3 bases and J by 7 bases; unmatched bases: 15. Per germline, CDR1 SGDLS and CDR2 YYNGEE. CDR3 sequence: CASSATPTGVRREQYF. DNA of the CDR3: TGTGCCAGCAGCGCTACCCCGACAGGGGTTCGTCGGGAGCAGTACTTC.

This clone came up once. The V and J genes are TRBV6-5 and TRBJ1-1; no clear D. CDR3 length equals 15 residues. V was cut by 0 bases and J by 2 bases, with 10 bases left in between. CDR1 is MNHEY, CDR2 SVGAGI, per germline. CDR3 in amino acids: CASSYSAGPNTEAFF. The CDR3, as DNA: TGTGCCAGCAGTTACTCGGCAGGCCCTAACACTGAAGCTTTCTTT.

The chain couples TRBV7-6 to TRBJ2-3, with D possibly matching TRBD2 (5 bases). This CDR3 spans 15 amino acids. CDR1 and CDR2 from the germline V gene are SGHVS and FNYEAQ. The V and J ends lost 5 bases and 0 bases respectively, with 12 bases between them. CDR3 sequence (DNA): TGTGCCAGCAGCCCCCGGAGGACTAGCACAGATACGCAGTATTTT. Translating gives CASSPRRTSTDTQYF.

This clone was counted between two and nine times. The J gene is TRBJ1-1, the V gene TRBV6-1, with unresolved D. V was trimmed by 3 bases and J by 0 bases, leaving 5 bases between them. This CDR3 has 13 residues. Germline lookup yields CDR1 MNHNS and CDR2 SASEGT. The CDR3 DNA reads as TGTGCCAGCAGTGAGTATTTGAACACTGAAGCTTTCTTT. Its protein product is CASSEYLNTEAFF.

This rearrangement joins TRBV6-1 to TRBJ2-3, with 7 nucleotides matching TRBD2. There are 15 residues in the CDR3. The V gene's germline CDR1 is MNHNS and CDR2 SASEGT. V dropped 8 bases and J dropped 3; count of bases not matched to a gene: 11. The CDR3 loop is CASSMSSGLTDTQYF. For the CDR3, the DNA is TGTGCCAGCTCGATGTCTAGCGGATTGACAGATACGCAGTATTTT.

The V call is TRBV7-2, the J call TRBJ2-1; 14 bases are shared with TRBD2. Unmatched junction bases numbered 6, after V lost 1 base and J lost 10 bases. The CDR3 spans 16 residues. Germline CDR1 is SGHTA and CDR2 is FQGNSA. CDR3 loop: CASSLGGLAGEKEQFF. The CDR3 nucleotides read TGTGCCAGCAGCTTAGGGGGACTAGCGGGAGAGAAGGAGCAGTTCTTC.

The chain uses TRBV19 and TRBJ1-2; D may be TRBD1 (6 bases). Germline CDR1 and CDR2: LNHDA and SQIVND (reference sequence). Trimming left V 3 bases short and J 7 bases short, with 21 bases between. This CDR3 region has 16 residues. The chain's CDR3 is CASSIGGQGQDSGYTF. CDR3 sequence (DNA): TGTGCCAGTAGTATTGGGGGCCAGGGGCAGGACAGTGGCTACACCTTC.

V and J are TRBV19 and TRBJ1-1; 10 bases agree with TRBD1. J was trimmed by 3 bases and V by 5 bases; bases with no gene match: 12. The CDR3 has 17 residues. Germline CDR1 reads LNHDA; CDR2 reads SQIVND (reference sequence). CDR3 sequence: CASSPGQGRRAHTEAFF. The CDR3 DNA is TGTGCCAGTAGTCCGGGACAGGGGAGGCGGGCGCACACTGAAGCTTTCTTT.

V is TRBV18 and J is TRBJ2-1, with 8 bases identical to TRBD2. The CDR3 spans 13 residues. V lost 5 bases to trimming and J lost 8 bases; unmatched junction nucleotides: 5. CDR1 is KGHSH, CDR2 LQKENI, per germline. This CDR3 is CASSSGSVDEQFF. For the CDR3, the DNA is TGTGCCAGCTCAAGCGGGAGTGTGGATGAGCAGTTCTTC.

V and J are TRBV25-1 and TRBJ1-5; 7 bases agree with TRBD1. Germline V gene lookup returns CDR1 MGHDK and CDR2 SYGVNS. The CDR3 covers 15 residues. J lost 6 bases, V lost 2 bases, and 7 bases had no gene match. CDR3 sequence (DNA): TGTGCCAGCAGTGAAACAGGGGTAGTAGGTCAGCCCCAGCATTTT. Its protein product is CASSETGVVGQPQHF.

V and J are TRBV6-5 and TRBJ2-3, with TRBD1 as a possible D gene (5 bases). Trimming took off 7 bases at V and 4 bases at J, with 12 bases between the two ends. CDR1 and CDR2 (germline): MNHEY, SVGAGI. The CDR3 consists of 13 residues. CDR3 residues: CASKGRWADTQYF. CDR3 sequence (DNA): TGTGCCAGCAAGGGGCGGTGGGCAGATACGCAGTATTTT.

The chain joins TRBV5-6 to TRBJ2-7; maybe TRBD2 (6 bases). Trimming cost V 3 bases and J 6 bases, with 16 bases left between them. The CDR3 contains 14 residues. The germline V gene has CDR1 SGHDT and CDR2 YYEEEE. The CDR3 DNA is TGTGCCAGCAGCTCGTACGGGGTGGAGGGCGAGCAGTACTTC. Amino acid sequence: CASSSYGVEGEQYF.